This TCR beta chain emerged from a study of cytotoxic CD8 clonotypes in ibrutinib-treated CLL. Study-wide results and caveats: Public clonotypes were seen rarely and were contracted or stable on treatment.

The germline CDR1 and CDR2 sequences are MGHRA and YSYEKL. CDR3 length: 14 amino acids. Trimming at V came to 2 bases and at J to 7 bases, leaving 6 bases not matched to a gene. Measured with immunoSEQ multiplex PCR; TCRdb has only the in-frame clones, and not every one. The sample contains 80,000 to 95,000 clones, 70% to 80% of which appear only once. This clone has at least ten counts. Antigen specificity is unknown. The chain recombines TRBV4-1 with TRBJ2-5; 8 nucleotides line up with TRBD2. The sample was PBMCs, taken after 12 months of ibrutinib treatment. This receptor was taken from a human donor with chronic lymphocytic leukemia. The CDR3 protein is CASSQPTSEPTQYF. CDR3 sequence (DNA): TGCGCCAGCAGCCAACCGACTAGCGAGCCGACCCAGTACTTC.